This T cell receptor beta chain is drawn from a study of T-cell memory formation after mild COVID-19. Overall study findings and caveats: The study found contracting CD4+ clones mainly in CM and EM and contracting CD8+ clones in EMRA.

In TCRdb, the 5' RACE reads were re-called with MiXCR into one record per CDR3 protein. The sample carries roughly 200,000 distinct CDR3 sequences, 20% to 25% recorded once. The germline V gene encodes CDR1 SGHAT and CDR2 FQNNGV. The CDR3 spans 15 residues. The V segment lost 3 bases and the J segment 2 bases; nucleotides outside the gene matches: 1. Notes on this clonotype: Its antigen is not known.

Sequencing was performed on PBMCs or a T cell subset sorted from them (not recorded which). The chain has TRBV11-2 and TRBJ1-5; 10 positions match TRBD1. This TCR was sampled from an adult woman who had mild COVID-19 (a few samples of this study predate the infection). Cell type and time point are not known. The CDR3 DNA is TGTGCCAGCAGCTTTGGGACAGGGGGCAATCAGCCCCAGCATTTT. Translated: CASSFGTGGNQPQHF.